A selection of T cell receptor beta chains follows, all from one sample in a study of shared clonotypes between healthy human individuals. The table came from immunoSEQ multiplex PCR; TCRdb's copy has only in-frame clones and leaves some out. The sample lists under 650,000 clones; less than 96% were seen once. The sample taken for sequencing was naive CD4+ T cells sorted from blood. The receptors were gathered from a woman between 25 and 40 years old in good health. CDR3s include the opening cysteine and the closing phenylalanine or tryptophan. A D gene is named only where the DNA matches it firmly. Expanded clones are given a class, and other clones once, few, many or no size at all.

D gene	clone size	V gene	J gene	CDR3 DNA	CDR3 protein
.	.	TRBV13	TRBJ1-2	TGTGCCAGCAGCTTAGACCCCAGTCATGGCTACACCTTC	CASSLDPSHGYTF
.	.	TRBV15	TRBJ2-1	TGTGCCACCAGCCTCATAGCGGCGGGTAGCTCCTACAATGAGCAGTTCTTC	CATSLIAAGSSYNEQFF
.	.	TRBV10-1	TRBJ2-6	TGCGCCAGCAGTTTTTTCTTGATCGCACAAAGTCGGGCCAACGTCCTGACTTTC	CASSFFLIAQSRANVLTF
TRBD1	.	TRBV6-1	TRBJ1-5	TGTGCCAGCACCAGGGACAGGGACCAGCCCCAGCATTTT	CASTRDRDQPQHF
TRBD1	.	TRBV7-9	TRBJ1-4	TGTGCCAGCAGCTTAACGACAGGGAGTAATGAAAAACTGTTTTTT	CASSLTTGSNEKLFF
.	.	TRBV6-6	TRBJ2-1	TGTGCCAGCAGTTACTCGGAGGGGAGCTCCTACAATGAGCAGTTCTTC	CASSYSEGSSYNEQFF
.	.	TRBV20-1	TRBJ2-7	TGCAGTGCACCCCGCAACTACGAGCAGTACTTC	CSAPRNYEQYF
.	once	TRBV4-1	TRBJ2-5	TGCGCCAGCAGCCGATCAGACAGGCCCCAAGAGACCCAGTACTTC	CASSRSDRPQETQYF
.	.	TRBV10-1	TRBJ2-7	TGCGCCAGCAGTGGGGTCAGCTACGAGCAGTACTTC	CASSGVSYEQYF
.	.	TRBV11-2	TRBJ1-5	TGTGCCAGCAGCTTAGGTGCGGGGGACGGGCCCCAGCATTTT	CASSLGAGDGPQHF
TRBD2	.	TRBV28	TRBJ2-5	TGTGCCAGCAGTTTGGCCGAGAAGACTAGCGGGAGTGGGGGGAAGACCCAGTACTTC	CASSLAEKTSGSGGKTQYF
TRBD1	.	TRBV20-1	TRBJ2-7	TGCAGTGCTACGGACAGGGACGAGCAGTACTTC	CSATDRDEQYF
TRBD2	.	TRBV10-3	TRBJ2-7	TGTGCCATCAGTGAGTCTATAGCGGGCGGGTACGAGCAGTACTTC	CAISESIAGGYEQYF
TRBD2	.	TRBV7-2	TRBJ2-5	TGTGCCAGCAGCGCTCACGGGGGGAAGACCCAGTACTTC	CASSAHGGKTQYF
.	.	TRBV13	TRBJ1-1	TGTGCCAGCAGCAGACGACGCCCGGGGACGTTGGGTAGCACTGAAGCTTTCTTT	CASSRRRPGTLGSTEAFF
.	.	TRBV19	TRBJ1-3	TGTGCCAGTAGTTTAGACAGGAACTCTGGAAACACCATATATTTT	CASSLDRNSGNTIYF
.	.	TRBV19	TRBJ2-3	TGTGCCAGTAGTATGGGAGCAGGGACCGATACGCAGTATTTT	CASSMGAGTDTQYF
.	.	TRBV5-4	TRBJ2-7	TGTGCCAGCAGCTATGGGGTCGGGGACGTCCCCTACGAGCAGTACTTC	CASSYGVGDVPYEQYF
.	.	TRBV20-1	TRBJ1-1	TGCAGTGCTAGAGGAGGCACTGAAGCTTTCTTT	CSARGGTEAFF
.	.	TRBV20-1	TRBJ2-7	TGCAGTGCTCGGAGGTCCTACGAGCAGTACTTC	CSARRSYEQYF
.	.	TRBV6-5	TRBJ2-5	TGTGCCAGCAGTTCCGGACGGTTACAAGAGACCCAGTACTTC	CASSSGRLQETQYF
.	.	TRBV30	TRBJ2-7	TGTGCCTGGAGTGTCCTAATGGGAGTTGCCTACGAGCAGTACTTC	CAWSVLMGVAYEQYF
TRBD2	.	TRBV4-1	TRBJ2-1	TGCGCCAGCAGCCCCCAGACTAGCGGGACCTACAATGAGCAGTTCTTC	CASSPQTSGTYNEQFF
.	.	TRBV5-1	TRBJ1-5	TGCGCCAGCAGCTTTAACAGCAATCAGCCCCAGCATTTT	CASSFNSNQPQHF
.	.	TRBV9	TRBJ1-1	TGTGCCAGCAGCGCACTTTCCGGGACAGAAGCTTTCTTT	CASSALSGTEAFF
.	.	TRBV4-1	TRBJ1-5	TGCGCCAGCAGCCAAGATGGGAGAGATACCAATCAGCCCCAGCATTTT	CASSQDGRDTNQPQHF
.	.	TRBV18	TRBJ2-6	TGTGCCAGCTCACCACCGGGTTTATGGGGGGCCAACGTCCTGACTTTC	CASSPPGLWGANVLTF
.	.	TRBV19	TRBJ1-6	TGTGCCAGTAGTGCCCGGGGTAATTCACCCCTCCACTTT	CASSARGNSPLHF
TRBD1	.	TRBV10-3	TRBJ2-7	TGTGCCATCAGGGGGGAAGGGGACAGGGCTTACGAGCAGTACTTC	CAIRGEGDRAYEQYF
.	.	TRBV7-9	TRBJ1-4	TGTGCCAGCAGCTTTTCCAATGAAAAACTGTTTTTT	CASSFSNEKLFF
TRBD1	.	TRBV5-1	TRBJ2-1	TGCGCCAGCAGCTCGGGGACAGGGAATTACAATGAGCAGTTCTTC	CASSSGTGNYNEQFF
.	.	TRBV5-1	TRBJ2-7	TGCGCCAGCAGCCAAGGTCCAAGCTCCTACGAGCAGTACTTC	CASSQGPSSYEQYF